Sequencing of this T cell receptor (beta chain) was carried out in a study of shared clonotypes between healthy human individuals (dated by TCRdb to the early 2020s). Turning to the overall study: The cohort comprised a couple of women and a few men aged 18 to 49 years. For each donor, CD4 naive and CD4 memory were each run on three plates, CD8 naive on two plates, and CD8 memory on one plate. To estimate repertoire size and how much clonotype sharing occurs between individuals, the study deeply sequenced the blood TCR repertoires of about five healthy adults. To increase sequencing depth and limit assay-specific biases, different laboratories used diverse techniques to prepare libraries and sequence TCR repertoires. Each donor's leukapheresis produced roughly between roughly 0.85 and 9.5 billion PBMCs.

There are 15 amino acids in the CDR3, from cysteine to phenylalanine inclusive. Kept here is only the CDR3 DNA, which spans 45 bases and is read in frame from base 1. The V end gives up 3 bases and the J end 5 bases, leaving 8 bases in the junction not matched to a gene. Via the germline V gene, CDR1 is SGDLS and CDR2 YYNGEE. Donors were healthy HIV-negative adults with no recently reported acute infections or vaccinations. All donors were Caucasian adults living in Nashville, Tennessee, USA. CD4+ T cells were enriched by magnetic negative selection, after which naive cells were positively selected on CD45RA and the negative fraction was taken as the memory subset. Blood was collected by leukapheresis, and PBMCs were isolated by Ficoll-Histopaque density gradient centrifugation and then cryopreserved in liquid nitrogen vapor phase. Analytical flow cytometry was used to check the purity and quantity of every magnetically sorted T cell population. Each sorted fraction had its genomic DNA isolated and then quantified by UV absorbance on a Nanodrop 2000c.

Comment on this clone: This clone's antigen is unknown. No base qualities exist here, and no much larger clone lies one base off it.

Results the study describes overall, beyond this receptor: Sharing across several donors was observed for approximately 5% of naive CD4, about 4% of naive CD8, around 2.5% of memory CD4, and less than 0.45% of memory CD8 clonotypes. Higher generation probabilities were observed for clonotypes shared by all four sorted-subset donors than for non-shared clonotypes. Even with the large sequencing depth, rarefaction of the sorted-subset datasets indicated that sequencing was incomplete. The genetic and exposure-history diversity represented was limited by the small number of donors. Based on pairwise subsampling, the degree of clonotype sharing among donors was expected to be affected by sequencing depth. Naive subsets generally had larger estimated clonotype richness than memory subsets did. Only blood was sampled, and tissue TCR repertoires likely differ from those in blood.

Using the deep immunoSEQ assay, multiplex PCR amplified TCR CDR3 regions from genomic DNA. For each cell subset, the extracted genomic DNA was distributed evenly across all wells of several immunoSEQ 96-well plates, and each plate served as one replicate. For sorted subsets, 200 to 250 ng genomic DNA, equal to 30,000 or so T cell genomes, was loaded into each replicate PCR. Purified libraries were quantified with a Qubit 3.0 fluorometer, sized on a Bioanalyzer 2100, and re-quantified with the KAPA Library Quantification kit. A separate single-read 150-cycle Illumina NextSeq 550 flow cell was used to sequence each immunoSEQ 96-well plate. The source study handled its data this way. Because the immunoSEQ output held only junctional sequences and lacked quality scores, the filtering could not match the filtering applied to full-length reads. To assign V/J genes and CDR3, sequences were annotated using PyIR, a Python wrapper for IgBLAST v1.9, with IMGT germline references. Reads with weak V/J assignments (E-value above 1e-6), missing CDR3, stop codons, out-of-frame junctions, or ambiguous translated residues were removed. V3J clonotypes were defined by identical inferred V gene, J gene, and CDR3 amino acid sequence. Percentage overlap between repertoires was calculated by dividing the number of shared unique clonotypes by the size of the smaller repertoire. Repertoire richness was assessed with RTK rarefaction, the Chao1 estimator, and Recon v2.1 estimates of unobserved clonotypes. For all TCRbeta clonotypes obtained by the gDNA method from a few donors, generation probabilities were computed with OLGA. This is the immuneACCESS table as TCRdb keeps it, with only in-frame sequences that have V and J called. A part of the clones is gone; compared with another copy, unresolved V genes explain less than half, and the rest is unexplained. The V and J calls and clone size were taken over from that table, and D and trimming were inferred from the DNA. Across this sample there are 800,000 to 1,200,000 clones, with approximately 80% seen only once. About 0.52% of the sample is taken by the ten largest.

The chain was built from TRBV9 and TRBJ1-1; TRBD1 agrees with 9 junctional bases. Sequenced input: memory CD4+ T cells from PBMCs. The sample's cell subset or site, from its label and the paper: CD45RA-negative fraction. The clonotype comes from a man between 18 and 29 years old in good health. Some clones in this sample may be carry-over from other donors' samples. The CDR3 has the sequence CASSDQQGATTEAFF. The nucleotide sequence is given as TGTGCCAGCAGCGACCAACAGGGGGCGACTACTGAAGCTTTCTTT.